This TCR beta chain was sequenced for a study of T-cell reconstitution after alpha-beta-depleted transplantation in children. Preparing the TCRbeta library involved the use of unique molecular identifiers. Using its own MiXCR run on the PCR reads, TCRdb lists one record per CDR3 protein. Counted here are 170,000 or so distinct CDR3 sequences, less than 8% occurring once; the ten biggest clones make up 3%. Ten or more counts support this clonotype. This CDR3 comprises 17 residues. V lost 6 bases and J 0 bases, leaving 15 bases between the germline ends. V usage is TRBV12-3 or TRBV12-4 and J usage is TRBJ2-6; D call uncertain. The sample was PBMCs from the stem cell graft donor, taken from the stem cell graft. This sequence originates from a human donor who donated a stem cell graft to a child with Wiskott-Aldrich syndrome. The CDR3 here is CASSSVGSTSGANVLTF. CDR3 sequence (DNA): TGTGCCAGCAGCTCAGTCGGCTCGACCTCTGGGGCCAACGTCCTGACTTTC.